This T cell receptor beta chain was profiled in a study of human T cells and chemical hapten exposure. Library construction involved attaching unique molecular identifiers to individual cDNA molecules, which allowed quantitative, reproducible TCR counting. A single record per CDR3 protein comes from TCRdb applying MiXCR to the 5' RACE reads. The sample shows approximately 150,000 distinct CDR3 sequences, about 4.3% of them seen only once. The starting material, unfractionated whole blood, was used for total RNA extraction. The V gene lost 0 bases and the J gene lost 5 bases, with 6 bases spanning the gap. The CDR3 sequence is 13 residues long. Per the germline V gene, CDR1 is LGHNA and CDR2 is YNFKEQ. This clonotype was detected only a few times.

The chain links TRBV4-2 to TRBJ2-3; D is unresolved. The sequence was collected from a female donor in good health. CDR3 amino acids: CASSQEGRDTQYF. As DNA, the CDR3 is TGTGCCAGCAGCCAAGAAGGAAGAGATACGCAGTATTTT.